Below, one T cell receptor beta chain is given with its context. This entry comes from a study of control samples from healthy donors and cancer patients. Generated by immunoSEQ multiplex PCR, the TCRdb table keeps only in-frame clones and is missing some. In the table there are approximately 170,000 clones, around 90% of which are singletons. The CDR3 covers 13 residues. CDR1 MDHEN and CDR2 SYDVKM come from the germline V gene. Deletions cut 5 bases from V and 4 bases from J, with 12 bases between. Material: blood. The chain links TRBV28 to TRBJ2-7, with D uncertain. The clonotype was recovered from a woman aged 25 to 39 in good health. The CDR3 nucleotides are TGTGCCAGCAGTCTACCCAGAATATACGAGCAGTACTTC. Residues: CASSLPRIYEQYF.